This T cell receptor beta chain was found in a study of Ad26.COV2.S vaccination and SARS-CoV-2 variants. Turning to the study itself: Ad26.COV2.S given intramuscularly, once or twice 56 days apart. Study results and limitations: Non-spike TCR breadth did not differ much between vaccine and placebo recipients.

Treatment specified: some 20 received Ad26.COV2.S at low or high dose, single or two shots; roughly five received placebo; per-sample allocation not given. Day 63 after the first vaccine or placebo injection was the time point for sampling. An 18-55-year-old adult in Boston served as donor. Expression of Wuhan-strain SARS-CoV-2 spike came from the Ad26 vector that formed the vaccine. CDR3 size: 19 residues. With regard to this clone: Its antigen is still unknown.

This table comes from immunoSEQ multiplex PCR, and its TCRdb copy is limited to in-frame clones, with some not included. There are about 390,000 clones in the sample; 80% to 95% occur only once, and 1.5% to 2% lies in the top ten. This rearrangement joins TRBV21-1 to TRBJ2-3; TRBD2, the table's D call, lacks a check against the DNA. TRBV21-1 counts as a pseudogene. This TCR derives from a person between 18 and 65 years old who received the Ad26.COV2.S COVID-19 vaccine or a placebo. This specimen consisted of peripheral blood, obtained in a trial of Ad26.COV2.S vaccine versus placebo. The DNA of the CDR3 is TGTGCCAGCAGCAAAGCGGGGGTAGCGGGGGGTTTCGGCACAGATACGCAGTATTTT. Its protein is CASSKAGVAGGFGTDTQYF.